These T cell receptor beta chains were read from a single sample in a study of blood T cell repertoires in COVID-19. Clones were read by immunoSEQ multiplex PCR, and TCRdb kept only the in-frame ones, dropping some. The sample lists roughly 340,000 clones, about 90% occurring once. The sequenced sample consisted of peripheral blood. The receptors originated from a young woman with COVID-19, enrolled during active disease. The CDR3 runs from the conserved cysteine through the conserved F or W. A D gene is named only where the DNA matches it firmly. Expanded clones are given a class, and other clones once, few, many or no size at all.

TRBV7-9	.	.	TRBJ2-2	TGTGCCAGCAGCCAGTTCAGGGGTACCACCGGGGAGCTGTTTTTT	CASSQFRGTTGELFF
TRBV7-6	.	few	TRBJ1-6	TGTGCCAGCAGCTTAGCTTCAGGGGTCAATTCACCCCTCCACTTT	CASSLASGVNSPLHF
TRBV7-2	.	.	TRBJ1-2	TGTGCCAGCAGCTTAGATACCGCGGGCTATGGCTACACCTTC	CASSLDTAGYGYTF
TRBV23-1	.	.	TRBJ1-1	TGCGCCAGCAGTCAGGCAGCGGGGAGGGGTAGCGCCGAAGCTTTCTTT	CASSQAAGRGSAEAFF
TRBV5-1	TRBD1	.	TRBJ2-7	TGCGCCAGCAGCAACGGGACAGCCACCTACGAGCAGTACTTC	CASSNGTATYEQYF
TRBV6-2/TRBV6-3	TRBD1	.	TRBJ2-4	TGTGCCAGCAGTTACGTAGGACAGGTAGGGGACATTCAGTACTTC	CASSYVGQVGDIQYF
TRBV7-6	TRBD1	.	TRBJ2-3	TGTGCCAGCAGCTTAGGAGGGGGCTCAGATACGCAGTATTTT	CASSLGGGSDTQYF
TRBV24-1	.	.	TRBJ2-1	TGTGCCACCGGGACGGGGGAAGCCTACAATGAGCAGTTCTTC	CATGTGEAYNEQFF
TRBV29-1	.	.	TRBJ2-1	TGCAGCGTGGGGGGAGGCCTACGAGTTAAGCAGTTCTTC	CSVGGGLRVKQFF
TRBV19	.	.	TRBJ1-1	TGTGCCAGTAGTACACCAAGTAAGCCCAGGTTGAACACTGAAGCTTTCTTT	CASSTPSKPRLNTEAFF
TRBV4-2	TRBD1	.	TRBJ1-2	TGTGCCAGCAGCCAAGGGCAGACAGGGGCCCTAACTAACTATGGCTACACCTTC	CASSQGQTGALTNYGYTF
TRBV7-9	TRBD1	few	TRBJ1-2	TGTGCCAGCAGGGGTGACAGGGCCCGTCACTATGGCTACACCTTC	CASRGDRARHYGYTF
TRBV3-1/TRBV3-2	.	.	TRBJ2-7	TGTGCCAGCAGCCAAGAAGCGAACAGGCGGTACGAGCAGTACTTC	CASSQEANRRYEQYF
TRBV7-9	TRBD2	once	TRBJ2-2	TGTGCCAGCAGCGCATTCAAGCGGGGGCTGAACACCGGGGAGCTGTTTTTT	CASSAFKRGLNTGELFF
TRBV29-1	.	.	TRBJ1-1	TGCAGCGTTGAGGGGCAGAACACTGAAGCTTTCTTT	CSVEGQNTEAFF
TRBV29-1	TRBD2	.	TRBJ2-6	TGCAGCCCAGACGGGCAGGGAGGGCGCGGGGCCAACGTCCTGACTTTC	CSPDGQGGRGANVLTF
TRBV6-5	TRBD1	few	TRBJ1-6	TGTGCCAGCAGTTCCTGGGACAGAAATTCACCCCTCCACTTT	CASSSWDRNSPLHF
TRBV3-1/TRBV3-2	.	.	TRBJ2-7	TGTGCCAGCAGCCACGAACAGGGTTTGCACGAGCAGTACTTC	CASSHEQGLHEQYF
TRBV10-3	.	once	TRBJ1-2	TGTGCCATCAGTGAAAGTACAACAGGGAACTATGGCTACACCTTC	CAISESTTGNYGYTF
TRBV27	TRBD1	.	TRBJ1-1	TGTGCCAGCAGTTTGCGGACAGGGGTTTGGACTGAAGCTTTCTTT	CASSLRTGVWTEAFF
TRBV12-3/TRBV12-4	.	.	TRBJ2-7	TGTGCCAGCAGCTCTAGGGGCTACGAGCAGTACTTC	CASSSRGYEQYF
TRBV19	.	.	TRBJ1-2	TGTGCCAGTAGTATCCTGTTATCCGTTTTAGTCATCGACTATGGCTACACCTTC	CASSILLSVLVIDYGYTF
TRBV7-9	.	.	TRBJ2-1	TGTGCCAGCAGCTCGGTTGAGGGGGAGCCCTACAATGAGCAGTTCTTC	CASSSVEGEPYNEQFF
TRBV11-2	TRBD2	.	TRBJ2-3	TGTGCCAGCAGCCTGGGACTAGCGATCACAGATACGCAGTATTTT	CASSLGLAITDTQYF
TRBV7-9	.	.	TRBJ2-1	TGTGCCAGCAGCTTAGTTGCAGGGGATCCTGGTAATGAGCAGTTCTTC	CASSLVAGDPGNEQFF
TRBV5-1	.	.	TRBJ1-6	TGCGCCAGCAGGGAAAGGAGCTCCTATAATTCACCCCTCCACTTT	CASRERSSYNSPLHF
TRBV5-1	TRBD1	.	TRBJ1-2	TGCGCCAGCAGCTTGGGACAGGGAGCCCAAAACTATGGCTACACCTTC	CASSLGQGAQNYGYTF
TRBV25-1	.	once	TRBJ1-6	TGTGCCAGCAATTTCCAGGGGATCGGTTCACCCCTCCACTTT	CASNFQGIGSPLHF
TRBV6-2/TRBV6-3	.	.	TRBJ2-1	TGTGCCAGCAGTTACCCCCGGCAGGGGGGCAATGAGCAGTTCTTC	CASSYPRQGGNEQFF
TRBV28	.	.	TRBJ2-7	TGTGCCAGCAGGTTCCACTCGGTTTACGAGCAGTACTTC	CASRFHSVYEQYF
TRBV18	.	.	TRBJ1-2	TGTGCCAGCTCACCGGCGGGGGGCTATGGCTACACCTTC	CASSPAGGYGYTF
TRBV13	TRBD1	.	TRBJ1-6	TGTGCCAGCAGCTCATACAACAGGGGGCACAATTCACCCCTCCACTTT	CASSSYNRGHNSPLHF
TRBV4-1	.	.	TRBJ1-1	TGCGCCAGCAGCCTGAGGACAGTTGGTAAAACTGAAGCTTTCTTT	CASSLRTVGKTEAFF
TRBV7-2	TRBD1	few	TRBJ2-2	TGTGCCAGCAGCCCAGACAGGGGGCCGGGCGGGGAGCTGTTTTTT	CASSPDRGPGGELFF
TRBV9	.	.	TRBJ2-5	TGTGCCAGCAGCGTAGCTTCGACAGGTCAAGAGACCCAGTACTTC	CASSVASTGQETQYF
TRBV15	.	.	TRBJ1-4	TGTGCCACCAGCAGAGACCCCCGAGAGGGTGAAAAACTGTTTTTT	CATSRDPREGEKLFF
TRBV25-1	.	.	TRBJ2-1	TGTGCCAGCAGTGAAAACAGGGAAAATGAGCAGTTCTTC	CASSENRENEQFF
TRBV4-1	.	.	TRBJ2-1	TGCGCCAGCAGCCAACTAGGCGGTCGGGGTGAGCAGTTCTTC	CASSQLGGRGEQFF
TRBV10-1	TRBD1	few	TRBJ1-5	TGCGCCGGGACAGATTTGAGGCCCCAGCATTTT	CAGTDLRPQHF
TRBV7-2	.	.	TRBJ1-2	TGTGCGAGCTCGGGGGGGGGCGACTATGGCTACACCTTC	CASSGGGDYGYTF
TRBV28	TRBD1	.	TRBJ1-5	TGTGCCAGTTGGGGCAGGGGGCGCAATCAGCCCCAGCATTTT	CASWGRGRNQPQHF
TRBV5-5	TRBD1	.	TRBJ1-6	TGTGCCAGCAGCCTACAGGGGTTTACCTATAATTCACCCCTCCACTTT	CASSLQGFTYNSPLHF
TRBV21-1	.	.	TRBJ1-2	TGTGCCAGCAGCAAAACGTGGACAGGAAACTATGGCTACACCTTC	CASSKTWTGNYGYTF
TRBV7-9	.	.	TRBJ1-5	TGTGCCAGCAGCTTATTTAGTGGGGGGAAAGAGATTCAGCCCCAGCATTTT	CASSLFSGGKEIQPQHF
TRBV7-2	TRBD2	.	TRBJ2-5	TGTGCCAGCAGCTCGGGACTAGCGGGAGCGGAGACCCAGTACTTC	CASSSGLAGAETQYF
TRBV21-1	.	.	TRBJ1-1	TGTGCCAGCAGTCCCTCTGACGGGAAACCTTTATCGAACACTGAAGCTTTCTTT	CASSPSDGKPLSNTEAFF
TRBV5-4	.	.	TRBJ1-4	TGTGCCAGCAGTCTACAGGGCGCCGGCGAAAAACTGTTTTTT	CASSLQGAGEKLFF
TRBV15	TRBD1	.	TRBJ1-5	TGTGCCACCAGCAGAGGACAGGGTAGCAATCAGCCCCAGCATTTT	CATSRGQGSNQPQHF